The T cell receptor (beta chain) under discussion was sequenced for a study of blood T cell repertoires in COVID-19. The table came from immunoSEQ multiplex PCR; TCRdb's copy has only in-frame clones and leaves some out. Here the sample spans approximately 280,000 clones, 86% being singletons. This clone was picked up a small number of times. Unmatched junction bases numbered 6, after V lost 1 base and J lost 2 bases. Germline loops: CDR1 SEHNR, CDR2 FQNEAQ (reference sequence). CDR3 length: 17 amino acids. The sample taken for sequencing was peripheral blood. This chain connects TRBV7-9 to TRBJ1-2; 11 bases map to TRBD1. The TCR comes from a woman in her 30s who had recovered from COVID-19. The CDR3 sequence: CASSLGLRTGGNYGYTF. In DNA form, the CDR3 reads TGTGCCAGCAGCTTAGGATTGAGGACAGGGGGCAACTATGGCTACACCTTC.